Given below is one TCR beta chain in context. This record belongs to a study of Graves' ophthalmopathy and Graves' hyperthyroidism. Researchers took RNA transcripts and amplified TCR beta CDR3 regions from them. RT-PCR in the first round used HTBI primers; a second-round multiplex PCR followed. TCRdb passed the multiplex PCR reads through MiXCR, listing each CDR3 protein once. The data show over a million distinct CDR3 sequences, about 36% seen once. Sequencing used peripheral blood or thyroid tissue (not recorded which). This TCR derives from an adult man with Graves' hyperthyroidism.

Here the CDR3 DNA reads TGTGCCAGCAGCTCAGCGGGGCCGAACACCGGGGAGCTGTTTTTT. Amino acids: CASSSAGPNTGELFF. The chain joins TRBV5-6 to TRBJ2-2; 7 bases line up with TRBD2. The junction had 2 bases not matched to a gene; V was cut back by 3 bases and J by 0 bases. Germline values: CDR1 SGHDT, CDR2 YYEEEE. The CDR3 is 15 residues long. The complete variable domain, with remaining parts taken from reference TRBV5-6 and TRBJ2-2, reads DAGVTQSPTHLIKTRGQQVTLRCSPKSGHDTVSWYQQALGQGPQFIFQYYEEEERQRGNFPDRFSGHQFPNYSSELNVNALLLGDSALYLCASSSAGPNTGELFFGEGSRLTVL.